This T cell receptor (beta chain) was sequenced in a study of PD-1 blockade in classical Hodgkin lymphoma. Patients all relapsed after autologous stem cell transplantation, and there was variation in brentuximab vedotin exposure. Comment on this clone: What it binds is not known.

The study's findings and limits: Individuals who commenced nivolumab within less than 1 year of ASCT were excluded.

Using immunoSEQ multiplex PCR, the repertoire was profiled, and TCRdb retains in-frame clones only, with some absent. The data show about 93,000 clones, approximately 91% seen once. There are 13 residues in the CDR3. The V gene lost 1 base and the J gene lost 3 bases, with 6 bases spanning the gap. Germline CDR1 reads LNHDA; CDR2 reads SQIVND (reference sequence). The chain uses TRBV19 and TRBJ1-2; no definite D call. The receptor was isolated from a human donor with classical Hodgkin lymphoma. The starting material was peripheral blood mononuclear cells (PBMCs), obtained before the second cycle of nivolumab. The CDR3, as DNA: TGTGCCAGTAGTATAGGGGTATACTATGGCTACACCTTC. It specifies CASSIGVYYGYTF.